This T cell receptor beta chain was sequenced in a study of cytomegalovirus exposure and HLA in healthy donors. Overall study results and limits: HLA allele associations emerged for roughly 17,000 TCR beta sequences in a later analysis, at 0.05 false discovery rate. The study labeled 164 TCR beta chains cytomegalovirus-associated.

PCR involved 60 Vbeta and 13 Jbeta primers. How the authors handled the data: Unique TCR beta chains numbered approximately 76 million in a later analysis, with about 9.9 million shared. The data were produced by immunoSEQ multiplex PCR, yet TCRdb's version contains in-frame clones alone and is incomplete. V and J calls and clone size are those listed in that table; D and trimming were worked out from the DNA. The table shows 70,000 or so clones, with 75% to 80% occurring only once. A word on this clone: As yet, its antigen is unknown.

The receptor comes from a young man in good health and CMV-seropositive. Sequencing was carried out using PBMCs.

The CDR3 sequence is CASSEYDWSNPNYGYTF. The CDR3 bases are TGTGCCAGCAGTGAGTATGACTGGTCAAACCCGAACTATGGCTACACCTTC. This rearrangement joins TRBV25-1 to TRBJ1-2; D remains unclear. CDR1 is MGHDK and CDR2 is SYGVNS in the germline V gene. The CDR3 spans 17 residues. V was trimmed by 3 bases and J by 2 bases, leaving 19 bases between them.